This TCR beta chain comes out of a study of CD8 T cells in Susac syndrome. RNA was extracted with the RNeasy kit, and a quantity of about 0.45 to 1 ug was reverse transcribed using random hexamers. Each CDR3 protein gets one entry after TCRdb re-called the immunoSEQ multiplex PCR reads with MiXCR. Of 400,000 or so distinct CDR3 sequences listed, more than 80% are singletons. Input material: CD8+ T cells from PBMCs. The receptor was derived from a human donor with multiple sclerosis.

The CDR3 region has the DNA TGTGCCTGGAGTGTTATGACGGCTGACTATGGCTACACCTTC. Translation gives CAWSVMTADYGYTF. The J gene is TRBJ1-2, the V gene TRBV30; D not certain. V was trimmed by 0 bases and J by 3 bases, leaving 11 bases between them. The CDR3 runs to 14 residues. Germline CDR1 is GTSNPN and CDR2 is SVGIG (reference sequence). The full variable domain, with the rest looked up from reference TRBV30 and TRBJ1-2, is SQTIHQWPATLVQPVGSPLSLECTVEGTSNPNLYWYRQAAGRGLQLLFYSVGIGQISSEVPQNLSASRPQDRQFILSSKKLLLSDSGFYLCAWSVMTADYGYTFGSGTRLTVV.